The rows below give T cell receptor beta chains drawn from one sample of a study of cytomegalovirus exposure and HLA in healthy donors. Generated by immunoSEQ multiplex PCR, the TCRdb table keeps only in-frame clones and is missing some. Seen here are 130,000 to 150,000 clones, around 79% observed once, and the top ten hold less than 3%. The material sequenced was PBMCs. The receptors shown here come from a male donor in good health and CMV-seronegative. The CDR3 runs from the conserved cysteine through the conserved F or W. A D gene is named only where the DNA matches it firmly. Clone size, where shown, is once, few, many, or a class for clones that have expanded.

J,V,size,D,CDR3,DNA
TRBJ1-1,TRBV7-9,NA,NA,CASSPPELPPEAFF,TGTGCCAGCAGCCCACCCGAGTTGCCCCCTGAAGCTTTCTTT
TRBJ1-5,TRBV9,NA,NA,CASSAGAWVNQPQHF,TGTGCCAGCAGCGCGGGAGCCTGGGTCAATCAGCCCCAGCATTTT
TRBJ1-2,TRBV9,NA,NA,CASSPSGGNGYTF,TGTGCCAGCAGCCCCTCCGGAGGGAACGGCTACACCTTC
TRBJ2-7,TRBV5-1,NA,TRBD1,CASSWPGQGIHEQYF,TGCGCCAGCAGCTGGCCGGGACAGGGGATCCACGAGCAGTACTTC
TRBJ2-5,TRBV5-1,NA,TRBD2,CASSSTSGGLETQYF,TGCGCCAGCAGCTCGACTAGCGGGGGGTTAGAGACCCAGTACTTC
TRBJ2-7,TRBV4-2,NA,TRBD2,CASSQETSVGEQYF,TGTGCCAGCAGCCAAGAGACTAGCGTAGGCGAGCAGTACTTC
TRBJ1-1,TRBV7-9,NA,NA,CASSFQRVEAFF,TGTGCCAGCAGCTTTCAACGGGTTGAAGCTTTCTTT
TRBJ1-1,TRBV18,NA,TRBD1,CASSPGTGFDTEAFF,TGTGCCAGCTCACCAGGGACAGGGTTCGACACTGAAGCTTTCTTT
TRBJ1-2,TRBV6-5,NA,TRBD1,CASSYQGTGVPYGYPF,TGTGCCAGCAGTTACCAAGGGACAGGGGTCCCCTATGGCTACCCCTTC
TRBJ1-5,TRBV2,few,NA,CASTGEGNQPQHF,TGTGCCAGCACGGGGGAGGGCAATCAGCCCCAGCATTTT
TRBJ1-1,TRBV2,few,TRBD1,CASIMDRSNTEAFF,TGTGCCAGCATCATGGACAGGTCCAACACTGAAGCTTTCTTT
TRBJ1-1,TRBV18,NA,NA,CASSSGPVTPAFF,TGTGCCAGCTCAAGCGGGCCCGTTACCCCAGCTTTCTTT